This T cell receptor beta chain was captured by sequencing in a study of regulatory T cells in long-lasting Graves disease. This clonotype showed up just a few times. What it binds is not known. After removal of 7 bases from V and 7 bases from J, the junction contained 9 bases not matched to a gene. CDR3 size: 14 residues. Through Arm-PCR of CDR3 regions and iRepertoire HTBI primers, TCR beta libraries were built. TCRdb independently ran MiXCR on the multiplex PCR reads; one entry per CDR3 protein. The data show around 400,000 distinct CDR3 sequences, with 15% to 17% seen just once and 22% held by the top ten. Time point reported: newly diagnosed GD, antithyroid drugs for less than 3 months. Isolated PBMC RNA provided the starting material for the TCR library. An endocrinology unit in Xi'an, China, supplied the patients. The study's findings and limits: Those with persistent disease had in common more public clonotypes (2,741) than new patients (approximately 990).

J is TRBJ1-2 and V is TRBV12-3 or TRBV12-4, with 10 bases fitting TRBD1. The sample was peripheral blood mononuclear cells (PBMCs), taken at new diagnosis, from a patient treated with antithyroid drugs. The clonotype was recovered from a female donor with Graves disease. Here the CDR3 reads CASTPDRGPGGYTF. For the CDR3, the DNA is TGTGCCAGCACCCCTGACAGGGGGCCTGGTGGCTACACCTTC.